This TCR beta chain was sequenced in a study of OX40 agonist ivuxolimab in advanced cancers. Study in general: Those treated in dose escalation had hepatocellular carcinoma, melanoma, renal cell cancer or head and neck cancer. Three patients, one with hepatocellular carcinoma and two with cutaneous melanoma, achieved partial responses.

Overall study results and limits: CD4+ and CD8+ T cells in blood underwent clonal expansion by week 6 at 0.1 to 3.0 mg/kg. Expanded peripheral T cells had an undetermined antigen specificity.

V gave up 8 bases and J gave up 4 bases; unmatched junction bases: 3. The CDR3 contains 13 residues. The germline gives CDR1 MNHEY, CDR2 SVGAGI. Assay: immunoSEQ multiplex PCR; the TCRdb copy retains only in-frame clones and omits some. The data hold about 83,000 clones, with about 90% observed a single time. As to this clone: Its target is unknown.

The chain uses TRBV6-5 and TRBJ2-3; the match to TRBD2 covers 10 bases. Sequences were derived from CD4+ or CD8+ T cells sorted from blood, sampled in a trial of the OX40 agonist ivuxolimab. The TCR sequence derives from an adult with an advanced solid tumor such as melanoma, head and neck, liver or kidney cancer. The CDR3 bases are TGTGCCAGCGCTGGACTAGCGGCAGATACGCAGTATTTT. It specifies CASAGLAADTQYF.